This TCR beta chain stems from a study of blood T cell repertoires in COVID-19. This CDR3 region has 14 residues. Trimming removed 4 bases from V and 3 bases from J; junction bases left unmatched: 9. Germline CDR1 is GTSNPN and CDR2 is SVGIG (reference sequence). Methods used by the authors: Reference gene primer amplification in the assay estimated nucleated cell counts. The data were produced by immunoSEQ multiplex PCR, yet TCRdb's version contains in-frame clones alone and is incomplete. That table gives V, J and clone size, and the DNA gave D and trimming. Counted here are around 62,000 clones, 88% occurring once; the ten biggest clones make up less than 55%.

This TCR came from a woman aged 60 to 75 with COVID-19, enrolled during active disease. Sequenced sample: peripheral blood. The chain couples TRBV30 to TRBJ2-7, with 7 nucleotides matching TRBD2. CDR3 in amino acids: CAWMIGGSSYEQYF. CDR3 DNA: TGTGCCTGGATGATCGGGGGGTCAAGCTACGAGCAGTACTTC.